This entry describes one TCR beta chain. Its specificity is unknown. Germline values: CDR1 SGHVS, CDR2 FQNEAQ. Trimming took off 2 bases at V and 0 bases at J, with 13 bases between the two ends. The CDR3 covers 16 residues. This record belongs to a study of T cells in localized non-small cell lung cancer. Broader study findings: Out of the top 100 tumor clones, a median around 56 were seen in adjacent lung. Patients showing higher blood T cell density tended to see longer overall survival. Uninvolved adjacent lung had more T cell clonality than any other tissue, topping tumor.

This table comes from immunoSEQ multiplex PCR, and its TCRdb copy is limited to in-frame clones, with some not included. Of some 54,000 clones listed, 60% to 85% were seen once; the top ten hold approximately 4%. This clonotype was obtained from a woman aged 40 to 75 with stage II lung adenocarcinoma. V and J are TRBV7-8 and TRBJ1-1, with D perhaps matching TRBD1 (6 bases). Specimen: PBMCs, collected before any cancer treatment. CDR3 amino acids: CASSLRGAGLNTEAFF. CDR3 sequence (DNA): TGTGCCAGCAGCTTACGGGGGGCAGGGTTGAACACTGAAGCTTTCTTT.